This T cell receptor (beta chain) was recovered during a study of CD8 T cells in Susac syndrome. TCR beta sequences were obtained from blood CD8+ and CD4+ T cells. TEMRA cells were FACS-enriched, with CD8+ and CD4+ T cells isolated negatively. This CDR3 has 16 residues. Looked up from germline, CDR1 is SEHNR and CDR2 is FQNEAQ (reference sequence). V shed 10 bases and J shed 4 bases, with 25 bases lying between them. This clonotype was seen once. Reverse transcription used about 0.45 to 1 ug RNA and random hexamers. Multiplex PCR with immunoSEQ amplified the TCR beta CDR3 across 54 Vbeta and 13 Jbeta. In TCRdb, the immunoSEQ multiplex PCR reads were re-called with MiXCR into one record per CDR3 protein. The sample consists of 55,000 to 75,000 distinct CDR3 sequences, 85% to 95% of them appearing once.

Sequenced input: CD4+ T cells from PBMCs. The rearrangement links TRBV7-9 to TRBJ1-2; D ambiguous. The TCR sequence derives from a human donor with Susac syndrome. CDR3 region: CATLPPRRLVGYGYTF. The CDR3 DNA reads TGTGCCACTCTACCGCCGAGACGCCTAGTGGGCTATGGCTACACCTTC.